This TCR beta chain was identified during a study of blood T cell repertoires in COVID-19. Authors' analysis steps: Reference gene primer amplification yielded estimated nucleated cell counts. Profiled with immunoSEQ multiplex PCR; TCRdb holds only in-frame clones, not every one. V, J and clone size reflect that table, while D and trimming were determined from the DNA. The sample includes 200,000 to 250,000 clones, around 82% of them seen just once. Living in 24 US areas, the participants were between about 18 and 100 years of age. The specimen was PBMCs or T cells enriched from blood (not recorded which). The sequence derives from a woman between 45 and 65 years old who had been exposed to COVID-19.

The DNA of the CDR3 is TGTGCCAGCAGCCAAGCTGACAGAAGCTATGGCTACACCTTC. Translated: CASSQADRSYGYTF. The chain links TRBV7-2 to TRBJ1-2; the D gene is possibly TRBD1 (5 bases). CDR1 and CDR2 from the germline V gene are SGHTA and FQGNSA. Trimming cost V 5 bases and J 4 bases, with 14 bases left between them. This CDR3 comprises 14 residues.